Listed here are 21 T cell receptor beta chains from one sample, sequenced in a study of T cell responses to AZD1222 COVID-19 vaccine. Assay: immunoSEQ multiplex PCR; the TCRdb copy retains only in-frame clones and omits some. The table lists nearly 95,000 clones, around 89% of them singletons, with about 2.4% in the top ten. The sequenced sample was peripheral blood, obtained 28 days after the second AZD1222 dose. Receptor source: an adult who received the AZD1222 COVID-19 vaccine.

The rearrangement joins TRBV30 to TRBJ1-6; D gene unclear. Trimming shortened V by 3 bases and J by 5 bases, and 23 bases separated the two germline ends. There are 18 residues in the CDR3. From germline, CDR1 is GTSNPN and CDR2 SVGIG (reference sequence). The CDR3 DNA is TGTGCCTGGAGGACTTTCGAACCGCCCTATGGAAATAATTCACCCCTCCACTTT. Translating gives CAWRTFEPPYGNNSPLHF.

This CDR3 is CASRFGLDRDNSPLHF. Written as DNA, the CDR3 is TGCGCCAGCAGATTCGGACTGGACAGAGATAATTCACCCCTCCACTTT. This rearrangement joins TRBV5-1 to TRBJ1-6; possible D gene TRBD1, 6 bases. V was pared by 5 bases and J by 5 bases, with 17 bases between. The germline CDR1 and CDR2 sequences are SGHRS and YFSETQ. The CDR3 spans 16 residues.

V is TRBV27 and J is TRBJ1-2, with 11 nucleotides matching TRBD1. The trim removed 3 bases at V and 7 bases at J, leaving 10 bases unmatched. The CDR3 contains 16 residues. Germline V gives CDR1 MNHEY, CDR2 SMNVEV (reference sequence). CDR3 sequence reads: CASSFSRTGGAGGYTF. The CDR3 DNA reads TGTGCCAGCAGTTTCTCAAGGACAGGGGGCGCCGGTGGCTACACCTTC.

This chain links TRBV18 with TRBJ2-2; 9 bases map to TRBD1. The CDR3 runs 13 residues. Germline CDR1 is KGHSH and CDR2 is LQKENI. Trimming at V came to 4 bases and at J to 6 bases, leaving 0 bases not matched to a gene. The CDR3 region is CASSRDRAGELFF. For the CDR3, the DNA is TGTGCCAGCTCACGGGACAGGGCCGGGGAGCTGTTTTTT. The full variable domain, in which reference TRBV18 and TRBJ2-2 provide the parts outside the CDR3, is NAGVMQNPRHLVRRRGQEARLRCSPMKGHSHVYWYRQLPEEGLKFMVYLQKENIIDESGMPKERFSAEFPKEGPSILRIQQVVRGDSAAYFCASSRDRAGELFFGEGSRLTVL.

This chain links TRBV6-4 with TRBJ1-5; no clear D gene. V was cut by 3 bases and J by 1 base, with 4 bases left in between. The germline gives CDR1 MRHNA, CDR2 SNTAGT. The CDR3 length is 13 residues. CDR3: CASSETSNQPQHF. The DNA of the CDR3 is TGTGCCAGCAGTGAGACAAGCAATCAGCCCCAGCATTTT.

The chain recombines TRBV14 with TRBJ1-1; D is unresolved. The CDR3 length is 13 residues. Trimming removed 3 bases from V and 4 bases from J, with 9 bases in between. The germline V gene has CDR1 SGHDN and CDR2 FVKESK. The CDR3: CASSQHRATEAFF. CDR3 nucleotides: TGTGCCAGCAGCCAGCATAGGGCCACTGAAGCTTTCTTT.

The CDR3 DNA reads TGTGCCAGCAGCCAAGGGGCGGGACTCTCCTACGAGCAGTACTTC. This codes for CASSQGAGLSYEQYF. V usage is TRBV3-1 (or the pseudogene TRBV3-2) and J usage is TRBJ2-7, with TRBD2 as a possible D gene (6 bases). Between the trimmed V and J ends, which lost 1 base and 0 bases, there was a span of 10 bases. This CDR3 comprises 15 residues. CDR1 and CDR2 (germline): LGHDT, YNNKEL (reference sequence).

The chain links TRBV5-1 to TRBJ2-7; TRBD2 aligns across 10 bases. Germline values: CDR1 SGHRS, CDR2 YFSETQ. V was pared by 7 bases and J by 3 bases, with 7 bases of the junction left unmatched. The CDR3 runs 14 residues. The CDR3 reads CASRLAGNRYEQYF. As DNA, the CDR3 is TGCGCCAGCCGACTAGCGGGTAATCGCTACGAGCAGTACTTC. Full variable domain (rest looked up from reference TRBV5-1 and TRBJ2-7): KAGVTQTPRYLIKTRGQQVTLSCSPISGHRSVSWYQQTPGQGLQFLFEYFSETQRNKGNFPGRFSGRQFSNSRSEMNVSTLELGDSALYLCASRLAGNRYEQYFGPGTRLTVT.

This clone was seen just once. J is TRBJ1-2 and V is TRBV18, with D unresolved. The ends were cut back, 0 bases at V and 1 base at J, with 9 bases in the middle. The germline CDR1 and CDR2 sequences are KGHSH and LQKENI. The CDR3 runs 15 residues. The CDR3 spells CASSPPDEGNYGYTF. The CDR3 coding sequence is TGTGCCAGCTCACCACCGGACGAGGGTAACTATGGCTACACCTTC. Full variable domain (outside the CDR3, taken from reference TRBV18 and TRBJ1-2): NAGVMQNPRHLVRRRGQEARLRCSPMKGHSHVYWYRQLPEEGLKFMVYLQKENIIDESGMPKERFSAEFPKEGPSILRIQQVVRGDSAAYFCASSPPDEGNYGYTFGSGTRLTVV.

The chain combines TRBV5-1 with TRBJ2-3; weak D call: TRBD2 (5 bases). Germline lookup yields CDR1 SGHRS and CDR2 YFSETQ. This CDR3 has 16 amino acids. The V and J ends lost 4 bases and 0 bases respectively, with 15 bases between them. CDR3 amino acids: CASSQIRGSSTDTQYF. The CDR3 coding sequence is TGCGCCAGCAGCCAAATTAGAGGGTCTAGCACAGATACGCAGTATTTT.

The CDR3 DNA reads TGTGCCAGCAGGACGCGGGACAGGGCGACTTTCTTT. It yields the protein CASRTRDRATFF. The chain links TRBV12-3 or TRBV12-4 to TRBJ1-1; 9 bases are a match to TRBD1. Trimming at V came to 6 bases and at J to 12 bases, leaving 8 bases not matched to a gene. CDR3 length: 12 amino acids.

The rearrangement uses TRBV9 and TRBJ2-2; D remains unclear. Per the germline V gene, CDR1 is SGDLS and CDR2 is YYNGEE. The CDR3 spans 16 residues. Between the trimmed V and J ends, which lost 2 bases and 2 bases, there was a span of 13 bases. The CDR3 here is CASSVNRGINTGELFF. CDR3 nucleotide sequence: TGTGCCAGCAGCGTCAATCGCGGCATTAACACCGGGGAGCTGTTTTTT.

This chain uses TRBV9 with TRBJ1-4, with D unresolved. V was cut by 7 bases and J by 5 bases, with 15 bases left in between. The CDR3 is 14 amino acids. Germline values: CDR1 SGDLS, CDR2 YYNGEE. CDR3 nucleotide sequence: TGTGCCAGCTCGACTTTGGGTGACAATGAAAAACTGTTTTTT. This encodes CASSTLGDNEKLFF.

This clone was detected once. The V call is TRBV6-5, the J call TRBJ1-1; D gene unclear. Germline loops: CDR1 MNHEY, CDR2 SVGAGI. Trimming took 4 bases from V and 0 from J, leaving 9 bases between them. The CDR3 loop spans 14 amino acids. The chain's CDR3 is CASSSQALNTEAFF. The CDR3 bases are TGTGCCAGCAGTTCCCAGGCGCTGAACACTGAAGCTTTCTTT.

This rearrangement joins TRBV7-3 to TRBJ2-3; D remains ambiguous. CDR1 and CDR2 (germline): SGHTA, FQGTGA. Trimming left V 5 bases short and J 6 bases short, with 9 bases between. The CDR3 has 12 residues. This CDR3 is CASSPGADTQYF. CDR3 DNA sequence: TGTGCCAGCAGCCCCGGCGCGGATACGCAGTATTTT.

The gene calls are TRBV11-3 and TRBJ1-1, with D uncertain. V dropped 9 bases and J dropped 10 bases, with 15 bases sitting between them. In germline, CDR1 is SGHNT, CDR2 YENEEA. The CDR3 runs 11 residues. This CDR3 is CASPRVNGAFF. The CDR3 DNA sequence: TGTGCCAGTCCCCGGGTTAATGGAGCTTTCTTT.

Only one count was recorded for this clone. This chain joins TRBV3-1 (or the pseudogene TRBV3-2) and TRBJ1-5; D is unclear. CDR1 is LGHDT, CDR2 YNNKEL, per germline (reference sequence). The CDR3 has 14 amino acids. Trimming stripped 2 bases from V and 7 bases from J, with 12 bases between. CDR3: CASSQSRGAQPQHF. DNA of the CDR3: TGTGCCAGCAGCCAATCTCGGGGTGCCCAGCCCCAGCATTTT.

The chain uses TRBV5-6 and TRBJ1-1, with unresolved D. This CDR3 is 16 amino acids long. Trimming left V 4 bases short and J 0 bases short, with 16 bases between. The germline V gene encodes CDR1 SGHDT and CDR2 YYEEEE. CDR3: CASSPRRSRVNTEAFF. In nucleotides, the CDR3 is TGTGCCAGCAGCCCCAGGAGGAGTCGGGTGAACACTGAAGCTTTCTTT.

Concerning this clone itself: One end of the junction does not line up with germline, which may come from a read error. The chain couples TRBV6-2 or TRBV6-3 to TRBJ1-2; no clear D gene. Germline CDR1 reads MNHEY; CDR2 reads SVGEGT. The CDR3 has 16 amino acids. The CDR3 DNA reads TGTGCCAGCAATTACAACGAAGACCGGAACCGTCATGGCTACACCTTC. Encoded protein: CASNYNEDRNRHGYTF.

The rearrangement uses TRBV5-1 and TRBJ2-5; maybe TRBD1 (5 bases). This CDR3 spans 16 amino acids. V was pared by 1 base and J by 0 bases, with 13 bases between. Germline V gene lookup returns CDR1 SGHRS and CDR2 YFSETQ. CDR3 protein: CASSLSGFTNQETQYF. The CDR3 region has the DNA TGCGCCAGCAGCTTGTCAGGGTTTACCAACCAAGAGACCCAGTACTTC. Full variable domain (outside the CDR3, taken from reference TRBV5-1 and TRBJ2-5): KAGVTQTPRYLIKTRGQQVTLSCSPISGHRSVSWYQQTPGQGLQFLFEYFSETQRNKGNFPGRFSGRQFSNSRSEMNVSTLELGDSALYLCASSLSGFTNQETQYFGPGTRLLVL.

The chain links TRBV4-2 to TRBJ1-4; 8 bases map to TRBD1. Trimming cost V 3 bases and J 7 bases; bases outside gene matches: 10. The CDR3 extends over 16 amino acids. Per germline, CDR1 LGHNA and CDR2 YNFKEQ. CDR3 sequence (DNA): TGTGCCAGCAGCCAGGAAGACAGGGGCCTCGGTGAAAAACTGTTTTTT. It codes for CASSQEDRGLGEKLFF.